This T cell receptor (beta chain) stems from a study of cytotoxic CD8 clonotypes in ibrutinib-treated CLL. Study context: Across the patients, approximately 10 were relapsed/refractory, about 15 treatment-naive and fewer than 18 IGHV unmutated. Results showed about 24 partial and 2 complete responses; following median about 62 months, roughly 15 remained remitted, approximately 12 advanced. Mean per-sample yields comprised 255,043 productive templates and tens of thousands of productive rearrangements.

Frozen-stored PBMCs produced 1.5 to 2 micrograms of genomic DNA for TCR beta libraries. The CDR3 extends over 15 amino acids. V gave up 0 bases and J gave up 3 bases, with 12 bases separating them. Germline values: CDR1 SGHDT, CDR2 YYEEEE. Produced via immunoSEQ multiplex PCR; TCRdb's table is partial and in-frame only. The data contain over 150,000 clones, roughly 77% of them singletons. The chain couples TRBV5-6 to TRBJ1-2, with D possibly matching TRBD1 (5 bases). This TCR was recovered from a human donor with chronic lymphocytic leukemia. This sample comprised PBMCs, obtained after 12 months of ibrutinib treatment. CDR3 DNA sequence: TGTGCCAGCAGCTTGGCCGGGGGAGCGGACTATGGCTACACCTTC. Residues: CASSLAGGADYGYTF.